Listed below are T cell receptor beta chains from one sample, sequenced in a study of T cell responses to AZD1222 COVID-19 vaccine. Profiled with immunoSEQ multiplex PCR; TCRdb holds only in-frame clones, not every one. Found here are about 130,000 clones, roughly 90% of them singletons; the top ten hold around 1.5%. Source: peripheral blood, taken on day 0 of AZD1222 vaccination. The receptors stem from an adult in good health. CDR3s include the opening cysteine and the closing phenylalanine or tryptophan. Each record gives: V gene, clone size, D gene, J gene, CDR3 length, CDR3 protein, CDR3 DNA. D genes are given only for firm matches. Clone size is not always given. Where it is, it says once, few, many or a class for expanded clones.

>TRBV29-1|.|.|TRBJ2-7|15
CSVCLRGTKYYEQYF
TGCAGCGTTTGCCTGAGGGGGACTAAGTACTACGAGCAGTACTTC
>TRBV11-2|.|.|TRBJ1-1|12
CAEKRGDTEAFF
TGTGCCGAGAAAAGAGGGGACACTGAAGCTTTCTTT
>TRBV28|.|.|TRBJ1-5|14
CASSAPGGNQPQHF
TGTGCCAGCAGTGCCCCGGGAGGCAATCAGCCCCAGCATTTT
>TRBV19|.|.|TRBJ1-5|15
CASSRRGEGNQPQHF
TGTGCCAGTAGTCGCAGGGGAGAGGGCAATCAGCCCCAGCATTTT
>TRBV4-1|.|TRBD2|TRBJ2-7|15
CASSQGLADHYEQYF
TGCGCCAGCAGCCAAGGGCTAGCGGACCACTACGAGCAGTACTTC
>TRBV5-4|.|TRBD1|TRBJ2-1|14
CASSSTGTVNEQFF
TGTGCCAGCAGCTCCACCGGGACAGTCAATGAGCAGTTCTTC
>TRBV3-1/TRBV3-2|.|.|TRBJ2-5|16
CASSRLGRGAQETQYF
TGTGCCAGCAGCCGTCTAGGCAGGGGGGCCCAAGAGACCCAGTACTTC
>TRBV19|.|TRBD1|TRBJ1-5|15
CASSSQGTSNQPQHF
TGTGCCAGTAGTTCACAGGGGACCAGCAATCAGCCCCAGCATTTT
>TRBV2|.|.|TRBJ2-7|13
CASSESEGNEQYF
TGTGCCAGCAGTGAATCAGAGGGCAACGAGCAGTACTTC
>TRBV5-4|.|.|TRBJ1-6|16
CASSLGGSSYNSPLHF
TGTGCCAGCAGCTTGGGGGGGAGCTCCTATAATTCACCCCTCCACTTT
>TRBV7-9|.|.|TRBJ2-7|13
CASSSRQSYEQYF
TGTGCCAGCAGCTCGCGACAGTCCTACGAGCAGTACTTC
>TRBV12-3/TRBV12-4|.|.|TRBJ2-4|12
CASSPSRSIQYF
TGTGCCAGCAGTCCCTCCCGGAGCATTCAGTACTTC
>TRBV5-1|.|TRBD1|TRBJ2-3|15
CASSRAGTGGDTQYF
TGCGCCAGCAGCCGGGCTGGGACAGGGGGAGATACGCAGTATTTT
>TRBV5-6|.|.|TRBJ2-1|15
CASTVLAASYNEQFF
TGTGCCAGCACCGTACTCGCTGCCTCCTACAATGAGCAGTTCTTC
>TRBV9|.|.|TRBJ1-3|14
CASSVGSGGNTIYF
TGTGCCAGCAGCGTAGGCTCGGGGGGAAACACCATATATTTT
>TRBV9|.|TRBD2|TRBJ2-7|14
CASSVGGSGYEQYF
TGTGCCAGCAGCGTTGGCGGGAGTGGGTACGAGCAGTACTTC
>TRBV7-8|.|.|TRBJ2-5|15
CASSSQTQTEETQYF
TGTGCCAGCAGCTCCCAGACCCAAACGGAAGAGACCCAGTACTTC
>TRBV6-2/TRBV6-3|.|.|TRBJ1-5|15
CASSWGGGINQPQHF
TGTGCCAGCAGTTGGGGAGGAGGGATTAACCAGCCCCAGCATTTT
>TRBV9|.|.|TRBJ2-5|15
CASSQYGTREETQYF
TGTGCCAGCAGCCAATACGGGACACGAGAAGAGACCCAGTACTTC
>TRBV20-1|.|.|TRBJ2-3|11
CSAEVTDTQYF
TGCAGCGCGGAGGTCACGGATACGCAGTATTTT
>TRBV5-1|.|TRBD1|TRBJ2-7|13
CASSPGQTYEQYF
TGCGCCAGCAGCCCGGGACAGACCTACGAGCAGTACTTC
>TRBV7-2|.|.|TRBJ1-2|16
CASSQSAGRAGYGYTF
TGTGCCAGCAGCCAATCCGCGGGGAGGGCAGGCTATGGCTACACCTTC
>TRBV28|once|TRBD1|TRBJ2-5|16
CASSVWGQGSEETQYF
TGTGCCAGCAGCGTTTGGGGACAGGGGTCGGAAGAGACCCAGTACTTC
>TRBV18|.|.|TRBJ2-7|12
CASSPGDYEQYF
TGTGCCAGCTCACCAGGGGACTACGAGCAGTACTTC
>TRBV6-5|few|.|TRBJ1-1|13
CASSYSENTEAFF
TGTGCCAGCAGTTACTCGGAGAACACTGAAGCTTTCTTT
>TRBV11-2|once|.|TRBJ2-3|15
CASGARGGDTDTQYF
TGTGCCAGCGGCGCCCGCGGAGGGGACACAGATACGCAGTATTTT
>TRBV28|.|TRBD1|TRBJ2-7|14
CASSLLQGGYEQYF
TGTGCCAGCAGTTTATTACAGGGGGGCTACGAGCAGTACTTC
>TRBV25-1|few|TRBD2|TRBJ2-7|17
CASSERASGSRGVEQYF
TGTGCCAGCAGTGAAAGGGCTAGCGGGAGCAGGGGGGTCGAGCAGTACTTC
>TRBV3-1/TRBV3-2|.|TRBD1|TRBJ1-1|15
CASRTRQGARTEAFF
TGTGCCAGCCGCACCAGACAGGGGGCGAGAACTGAAGCTTTCTTT
>TRBV28|.|TRBD1|TRBJ2-7|16
CASSPGEGRGPLEQYF
TGTGCCAGCAGTCCGGGGGAAGGCAGGGGGCCATTGGAGCAGTACTTC
>TRBV7-3|.|.|TRBJ2-1|15
CASSLDGSSYNEQFF
TGTGCCAGCAGCTTAGATGGAAGCTCCTACAATGAGCAGTTCTTC
>TRBV27|.|.|TRBJ2-7|17
CASSTIGGGNTLREQYF
TGTGCCAGCAGTACAATCGGTGGGGGCAACACTCTACGCGAGCAGTACTTC
>TRBV7-6|.|.|TRBJ2-7|16
CASSPQTSHGSYEQYF
TGTGCCAGCAGCCCCCAGACTAGTCACGGCTCCTACGAGCAGTACTTC
>TRBV6-2/TRBV6-3|.|.|TRBJ2-7|13
CASSYDGSYEQYF
TGTGCCAGCAGTTACGACGGCTCCTACGAGCAGTACTTC
>TRBV2|medium-sized|TRBD1|TRBJ2-7|15
CASSIGGTGSYEQYF
TGTGCCAGCAGCATAGGGGGCACGGGATCCTACGAGCAGTACTTC
>TRBV19|.|TRBD2|TRBJ2-1|16
CASSMMRLAGMNEQFF
TGTGCCAGTAGTATGATGCGACTAGCGGGAATGAATGAGCAGTTCTTC
>TRBV7-9|.|.|TRBJ1-1|13
CASSLEVGTEAFF
TGTGCCAGCAGCTTAGAAGTAGGCACTGAAGCTTTCTTT
>TRBV5-4|.|.|TRBJ1-5|14
CASSRQGRNQPQHF
TGTGCCAGCAGCAGGCAGGGGCGCAATCAGCCCCAGCATTTT
>TRBV15|.|TRBD1|TRBJ2-7|18
CATTFRTLWGQGFGEQYF
TGTGCCACCACATTCCGGACTCTGTGGGGACAGGGCTTCGGGGAGCAGTACTTC